The 24 T cell receptor beta chains reported below all come from one sample, sequenced in a study of identical twins. TCRdb recomputed calls from the 5' RACE reads with MiXCR, one row per CDR3 protein. The table shows a few hundred thousand distinct CDR3 sequences, with roughly 10% occurring only once. The sample consisted of naive T cells sorted from blood. The receptors originated from a woman between 50 and 59 years old in good health.

This clonotype was detected ten times or more. Here the CDR3 reads CASSLVLAGGPRQFF. The CDR3 DNA follows: TGTGCCAGCAGTTTAGTCTTAGCGGGAGGCCCTCGGCAGTTCTTC. The chain uses TRBV28 and TRBJ2-1, with 10 bases matching TRBD2. The CDR3 is 15 amino acids. J was trimmed by 12 bases and V by 2 bases; bases with no gene match: 10. Germline CDR1 reads MDHEN; CDR2 reads SYDVKM.

The chain couples TRBV20-1 to TRBJ2-1, with TRBD2 matching 15 bases. The CDR3 is made up of 15 amino acids. Germline assignment: CDR1 DFQATT and CDR2 SNEGSKA (reference sequence). With 5 bases clipped from V and 6 bases from J, the junction kept 5 bases outside the gene matches. CDR3 region: CSAEGLAGGANEQFF. In DNA, the CDR3 is TGCAGTGCTGAGGGACTAGCGGGAGGCGCCAATGAGCAGTTCTTC.

This clonotype was seen a handful of times. The genes are TRBV20-1 and TRBJ2-5; the match to TRBD2 covers 12 bases. CDR1 and CDR2 (germline): DFQATT, SNEGSKA (reference sequence). The CDR3 loop spans 15 amino acids. The trim removed 6 bases at V and 3 bases at J, leaving 8 bases unmatched. CDR3 sequence: CSATMTSGREETQYF. In DNA, the CDR3 is TGCAGTGCAACCATGACTAGCGGGAGAGAAGAGACCCAGTACTTC.

This rearrangement joins TRBV27 to TRBJ2-1, with D possibly matching TRBD1 (5 bases). With 2 bases removed from V and 8 bases from J, the gap between germline ends came to 13 bases. The germline V gene encodes CDR1 MNHEY and CDR2 SMNVEV (reference sequence). This CDR3 spans 14 amino acids. CDR3 nucleotide sequence: TGTGCCAGCAGTTTAGCGACAGAGTGGGATGAGCAGTTCTTC. It encodes CASSLATEWDEQFF.

This chain uses TRBV24-1 with TRBJ2-1, with TRBD2 matching over 7 bases. CDR3 size: 15 residues. CDR1 and CDR2 (germline): KGHDR, SFDVKD. With 4 bases clipped from V and 4 bases from J, the junction kept 6 bases outside the gene matches. The CDR3 sequence is CATSDPAGNYNEQFF. CDR3 in DNA: TGTGCCACCAGTGACCCAGCGGGAAATTACAATGAGCAGTTCTTC.

This clonotype showed up just a few times. The CDR3, as DNA: TGTGCCAGCAGCCAAGAAAGTGCGGGAGGGCCCACAGATACGCAGTATTTT. Protein: CASSQESAGGPTDTQYF. The chain carries TRBV4-2 and TRBJ2-3, with 9 bases fitting TRBD2. The CDR3 has 17 residues. In germline, CDR1 is LGHNA, CDR2 YNFKEQ. J was trimmed by 2 bases and V by 0 bases; bases with no gene match: 6.

This clonotype has at least ten counts. The J gene is TRBJ1-2, the V gene TRBV20-1, with D possibly TRBD1 on 6 matching bases. Trimming took off 5 bases at V and 6 bases at J, with 16 bases between the two ends. CDR3 length equals 13 residues. In germline, CDR1 is DFQATT, CDR2 SNEGSKA (reference sequence). CDR3 sequence: CSAWDNLIDGYTF. DNA for the CDR3: TGCAGTGCTTGGGACAACCTAATCGATGGCTACACCTTC.

This clonotype has only one observation. The CDR3 loop reads CASLLAGYTDTQYF. The CDR3 bases are TGTGCCAGCTTGCTAGCGGGATACACAGATACGCAGTATTTT. This chain uses TRBV3-1 with TRBJ2-3; 9 nucleotides agree with TRBD2. The CDR3 totals 14 residues. Germline V gene sequence: CDR1 LGHDT, CDR2 YNNKEL (reference sequence). Trimming removed 8 bases from V and 2 bases from J; junction bases left unmatched: 5.

Ten or more counts support this clonotype. The V call is TRBV20-1, the J call TRBJ2-7; D may be TRBD1 (6 bases). This CDR3 is 14 amino acids long. V gave up 6 bases and J gave up 1 base, with 16 bases separating them. Germline V lookup: CDR1 DFQATT, CDR2 SNEGSKA (reference sequence). The CDR3 is CSAAQGDVSYEQYF. The CDR3 nucleotides are TGCAGTGCCGCACAGGGAGATGTTTCCTACGAGCAGTACTTC.

This clonotype has just a few counts. This sequence joins TRBV6-5 and TRBJ2-3, with 13 bases lining up with TRBD2. From germline, CDR1 is MNHEY and CDR2 SVGAGI. V shed 2 bases and J 0 bases; nucleotides not matched to a gene: 8. The CDR3 length is 19 residues. The CDR3 DNA reads as TGTGCCAGCAGTTACCGTCGGGGACTAGCGGGGACTAGCACAGATACGCAGTATTTT. Amino acid sequence: CASSYRRGLAGTSTDTQYF.

This clonotype was observed many times. Written as DNA, the CDR3 is TGCAGTGCTAAGAGAGTAGCATACACCGGGGAGCTGTTTTTT. This translates into CSAKRVAYTGELFF. This sequence joins TRBV20-1 and TRBJ2-2; D gene unclear. Germline-derived CDR1 and CDR2 are DFQATT and SNEGSKA (reference sequence). V shed 4 bases and J shed 3 bases, with 12 bases lying between them. The CDR3 sequence is 14 residues long.

V and J are TRBV6-6 and TRBJ2-7; 8 nucleotides align to TRBD2. The junction had 7 bases not matched to a gene; V was cut back by 4 bases and J by 2 bases. The CDR3 has 15 amino acids. CDR1 is MNHNY and CDR2 is SVGAGI in the germline V gene (reference sequence). CDR3 sequence: CASSSPTSVTYEQYF. As DNA, the CDR3 is TGTGCCAGCAGTTCCCCGACTAGCGTGACCTACGAGCAGTACTTC.

This clonotype occurred a few times. The chain couples TRBV20-1 to TRBJ2-1; D is unclear. The CDR3 loop spans 15 amino acids. Trimming shortened V by 1 base and J by 4 bases, and 14 bases separated the two germline ends. Germline CDR1 DFQATT, CDR2 SNEGSKA (reference sequence). The CDR3: CSARATDRKYNEQFF. CDR3 sequence (DNA): TGCAGTGCTAGAGCCACGGACCGGAAATACAATGAGCAGTTCTTC.

This chain links TRBV25-1 with TRBJ2-7; the D is unclear. CDR3 length: 12 amino acids. V dropped 8 bases and J dropped 2 bases, with 10 bases sitting between them. CDR1 and CDR2 (germline): MGHDK, SYGVNS. CDR3 DNA sequence: TGTGCCAGCGGGTTCCCTGCCTACGAGCAGTACGTC. Translation: CASGFPAYEQYV.

The chain employs TRBV7-3 and TRBJ1-1; TRBD1 matches 7 bases. Germline loops: CDR1 SGHTA, CDR2 FQGTGA. This CDR3 has 15 amino acids. Trimming cost V 2 bases and J 2 bases; bases outside gene matches: 5. This CDR3 reads CASSLYRGKNTEAFF. The CDR3 nucleotides are TGTGCCAGCAGCTTATACAGGGGAAAAAACACTGAAGCTTTCTTT.

The chain uses TRBV5-1 and TRBJ2-1; the match to TRBD2 covers 7 bases. J was trimmed by 2 bases and V by 3 bases; bases with no gene match: 5. The germline CDR1 and CDR2 sequences are SGHRS and YFSETQ. The CDR3 totals 15 residues. The CDR3 region is CASSSSTSPYNEQFF. CDR3 nucleotide sequence: TGCGCCAGCAGCTCATCGACTAGCCCCTACAATGAGCAGTTCTTC.

The chain combines TRBV30 with TRBJ2-7; tentatively, D is TRBD1 (5 bases). Germline CDR1 and CDR2: GTSNPN and SVGIG (reference sequence). V gave up 8 bases and J gave up 2 bases, with 13 bases separating them. The CDR3 contains 12 residues. The DNA of the CDR3 is TGTGCCGGTGGACATCCCACCTACGAGCAGTACTTC. As protein: CAGGHPTYEQYF.

This clonotype was picked up many times. J is TRBJ2-6 and V is TRBV10-3, with D perhaps TRBD1 or TRBD2 (5 bases each). Germline assignment: CDR1 ENHRY and CDR2 SYGVKD. Trimming removed 6 bases from V and 2 bases from J, with 11 bases in between. CDR3 length: 15 residues. CDR3 sequence: CAISEGTPGANVLTF. The CDR3 DNA is TGTGCCATCAGCGAGGGGACCCCTGGGGCCAACGTCCTGACTTTC.

This clonotype showed up just a few times. The chain joins TRBV12-3 or TRBV12-4 to TRBJ2-5, with a weak D call TRBD2 (6 bases). The CDR3 contains 11 residues. Trimming took off 6 bases at V and 5 bases at J, with 7 bases between the two ends. CDR3 residues: CASRGRETQYF. The CDR3 bases are TGTGCCAGCAGAGGGAGGGAGACCCAGTACTTC.

This clonotype appeared once. V is TRBV6-6 and J is TRBJ2-7; D gene ambiguous. CDR1 and CDR2 from the germline V gene are MNHNY and SVGAGI (reference sequence). There are 12 residues in the CDR3. V was cut by 2 bases and J by 6 bases, with 8 bases left in between. CDR3 protein: CASSYDRGEQYV. The CDR3 nucleotides read TGTGCCAGCAGTTACGATCGAGGCGAGCAGTACGTC.

The sample holds many counts of this clonotype. The J gene is TRBJ2-1, the V gene TRBV12-5; weak D call: TRBD2 (5 bases). V was trimmed by 7 bases and J by 0 bases, leaving 7 bases between them. The CDR3 length is 13 residues. CDR1 and CDR2 from the germline V gene are LGHNT and FRNRAP. CDR3 protein: CASAGSSYNEQFF. DNA of the CDR3: TGTGCTAGTGCGGGGAGCTCCTACAATGAGCAGTTCTTC. The whole variable domain, filled in from reference TRBV12-5 and TRBJ2-1, reads DARVTQTPRHKVTEMGQEVTMRCQPILGHNTVFWYRQTMMQGLELLAYFRNRAPLDDSGMPKDRFSAEMPDATLATLKIQPSEPRDSAVYFCASAGSSYNEQFFGPGTRLTVL.

This clonotype was counted only a few times. The chain recombines TRBV6-1 with TRBJ1-4; D remains ambiguous. Trimming pared 0 bases from V and 5 bases from J, leaving 1 base between. CDR1 is MNHNS, CDR2 SASEGT, per germline. This CDR3 contains 12 residues. The CDR3 protein is CASSEANEKLFF. CDR3 nucleotides: TGTGCCAGCAGTGAAGCAAATGAAAAACTGTTTTTT.

This clonotype was seen a few times. The chain recombines TRBV12-3 or TRBV12-4 with TRBJ2-7; 7 nucleotides match TRBD2. The V gene end was trimmed by 7 bases and the J gene end by 3 bases; junction bases not matched to a gene: 12. CDR3 length: 15 amino acids. The CDR3 sequence: CASTPSGLQFYEQYF. CDR3 coding DNA: TGTGCCAGCACCCCTAGCGGCCTCCAATTCTACGAGCAGTACTTC.

This clonotype was recorded at least ten times. The V call is TRBV20-1, the J call TRBJ2-2, with TRBD2 matching 10 bases. Trimming took 1 base from V and 6 from J; bases not matched to a gene: 5. Germline lookup yields CDR1 DFQATT and CDR2 SNEGSKA (reference sequence). The CDR3 length is 15 residues. The chain's CDR3 is CSARVTSGTSGELFF. As DNA, the CDR3 is TGCAGTGCTAGAGTTACTAGCGGGACGTCCGGGGAGCTGTTTTTT.